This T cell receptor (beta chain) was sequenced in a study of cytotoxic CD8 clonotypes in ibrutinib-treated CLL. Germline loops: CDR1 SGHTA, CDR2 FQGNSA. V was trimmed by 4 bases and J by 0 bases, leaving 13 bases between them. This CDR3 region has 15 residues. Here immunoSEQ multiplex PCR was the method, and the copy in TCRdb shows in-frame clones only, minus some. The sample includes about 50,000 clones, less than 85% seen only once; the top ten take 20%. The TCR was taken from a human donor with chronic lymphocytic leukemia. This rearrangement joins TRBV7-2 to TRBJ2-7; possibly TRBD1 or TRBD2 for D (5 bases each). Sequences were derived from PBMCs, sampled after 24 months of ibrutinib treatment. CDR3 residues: CASSSWAGTSYEQYF. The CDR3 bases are TGTGCCAGCAGCTCCTGGGCAGGGACCTCCTACGAGCAGTACTTC.